This T cell receptor (beta chain) is drawn from a study of cytomegalovirus exposure and HLA in healthy donors listed by TCRdb under 2017. With respect to the entire study: An earlier analysis of around 600 of the donors reported 276 Gb of sequence data and 117 million unique TCR beta sequences from approximately 180 million T cells. The aim of the study was to test whether cataloging public T cell receptors could identify signatures of past pathogen exposure. Alongside the repertoire data, information on donor age, sex, ethnicity and CMV serostatus was compiled. Four or five DR-DQ haplotypes were handled as single units for association and clustering because linkage in the cohort was strong. Roughly 300 gigabases of sequencing data and around 85 million unique TCR sequences made up an early release that covered several hundred HLA-typed donors. The study profiled the T cell repertoires of approximately 700 subjects by immunosequencing and related them to cytomegalovirus serostatus. Every discovery cohort repertoire had been produced on one sequencing platform. In addition to the first cohort of approximately 670 subjects, a separate validation cohort of 120 different subjects was used. The number of donors typed differed by locus, with roughly 629-640 for A, B, C, DRB1 and DQB1, more than 500 for DQA1, 600 to 610 for DPA1, and approximately 470 for DPB1. Of the roughly 400 genotyped donors, more than 75% were placed in the genetic ancestry cluster associated with self-reported Caucasian donors. In the later analysis, no new phenotypic data were used to find candidate immune exposures; instead, reliance was placed on TCR beta sequences and their occurrence across donors. An earlier analysis of 587 of the donors applied high-throughput TCR beta sequencing to assess whether each TCR beta V gene segment acted as functional or pseudogenic. To predict cytomegalovirus infection status, the study combined high-throughput TCR immunosequencing, statistical association of individual TCRs with disease status, and machine learning. Across some 400 genotyped donors of the cohort, an average of about 220,000 unique TCR beta nucleotide sequences per donor were sequenced, and roughly a sixth of those sequences were non-productive. Genome-wide SNP genotypes for about 55% of the roughly 670 donors were used in a later genetic analysis, which treated that subset as a discovery cohort. Both class I and class II loci were covered by HLA typing, at four-digit resolution. To study patterns of TCR occurrence, a later analysis re-analyzed previously published TCR beta repertoires from around 670 donors and added high-resolution HLA genotyping.

Including the terminal cysteine and phenylalanine, the CDR3 comprises 15 residues. The only DNA kept is the CDR3, 45 bases in frame from the first base. Deletion took 5 bases off V and 8 bases off J, with a span of 21 bases between the germline ends. The germline V gene supplies CDR1 MNHEY and CDR2 SVGAGI. Library preparation was by the immunoSEQ multiplex PCR assay. A mixture of 60 forward primers for TCR Vbeta segments and 13 reverse primers for TCR Jbeta segments was used in the multiplex PCR. The CDR3 region of rearranged TCR beta genes was amplified from genomic DNA with a multiplex PCR assay. The amplified TCR beta libraries were sequenced on the Illumina HiSeq System as 87-base-pair reads. As for how the authors treated the data: Across the 600 to 700 repertoires, a later analysis counted 80 million or so unique TCR beta chains, 9.5 million to 13 million of which were shared by at least two donors. To remove PCR and sequencing errors, raw reads were error-corrected and collapsed into unique sequences using a nearest-neighbor algorithm that merged closely related sequences. To assign V, D and J gene segments, CDR3 sequences were aligned to IMGT reference sequences. For a sequence to be retained, at least a six-nucleotide match to both a V gene segment and a J gene segment was required. A rearrangement counted as productive if the CDR3 had no stop codons and remained in frame with V and J, and every other rearrangement counted as non-productive. CDR3 was defined by IMGT convention, running from the second conserved V-encoded cysteine to the conserved J-encoded phenylalanine. The earlier analysis of fewer than 750 of the donors excluded sequences that lacked an unambiguous match to a single V gene segment. In an earlier analysis of 587 of the donors, V segments were called functional above 56.7% productive rearrangements and were called segregating when the between-donor standard deviation exceeded 5%. A statistical classification framework was built to diagnose cytomegalovirus status from the catalog of TCR beta chain sequences. A later analysis assigned V and J genes by comparing TCR nucleotide sequences with IMGT/GENE-DB human TR gene sequences. The TCRdist pipeline was used in a later analysis to assign CDR3 sequences and most-parsimonious VDJ recombination scenarios. In a later analysis, every TCR beta chain was defined by the combination of its CDR3 amino acid sequence and its V-gene family, and reads without a unique V-gene family were dropped. In a later analysis, fewer than 650 highly shared, low-generation-probability nucleotide sequences were removed to address suspected cross-contamination and a sequencing artifact. For each public chain, a later analysis derived a clonal expansion index from normalized ranks of inferred template counts within each repertoire. Generation probabilities in a later analysis came from a VDJ recombination model fitted to out-of-frame rearrangements, and those results were checked against IGoR. Hypergeometric tests were used in a later analysis to score TCR-TCR, TCR-HLA and TCR-CMV co-occurrence, with a repertoire-size bias correction applied to the TCR pairs. To estimate false discovery rates, a later analysis permuted the HLA or CMV assignments 20 times. In a later analysis, co-occurring TCRs were grouped using DBSCAN, and TCRdist sequence similarity was added for clustering within HLA-allele-positive subsets. Co-occurrence clustering excluded repertoires with fewer than 30,000 or more than 120,000 public chains, plus five with anomalous nucleotide sharing. The table was pulled from immuneACCESS by TCRdb, which kept in-frame rearrangements only. Such tables lose some clones; where checked, under half of the loss comes from unresolved V genes, and the rest has no known cause. V and J calls and clone size are as listed in that table; D and trimming were resolved from the DNA. The sample table holds fewer than 130,000 clones, of which approximately 80% were seen once. Roughly 4.9% of the sample belongs to the ten largest clones.

The full study reports these points: The earlier analysis of approximately 540 of the donors excluded approximately 17 rarely observed V segments, including chromosome 9 orphons, because counts were too low. A later analysis found that TCR association rates varied across HLA loci, with DRB1 alleles showing the most associated TCRs and HLA-C alleles the fewest. A group of highly shared sequence variants was considered likely to be a technical artifact of the sequencing pipeline. A further reported finding was that TCR beta sequences accurately predicted the HLA-A and HLA-B alleles for most subjects in the first cohort. Several of the top co-occurrence clusters appeared to be linked to parvovirus B19, influenza, CMV and Epstein-Barr virus, according to a later analysis. The authors suggested that the approach could potentially be extended to other disease states and immunological phenotypes. The classifier was reported to diagnose cytomegalovirus status with high specificity and sensitivity in both the original and validation cohorts. In a later analysis, HLA-associated TCR beta chains showed more clonal expansion and lower generation probabilities than non-associated chains that were equally common. In an earlier analysis of more than 450 of the donors, most TCR beta V segments were observed in productive rearrangements about 90% or about 30% of the time, broadly matching IMGT annotations. Correlated functional status among segregating V segments might be attributable to linkage disequilibrium, but an unknown experimental factor could not be ruled out. Strong co-occurrence of HLA alleles, especially DR and DQ, made assigning TCR associations to individual alleles difficult. A total of about 150 TCR beta chains were listed by the study as associated with cytomegalovirus. A few of the identified cytomegalovirus-associated TCR beta chains were confirmed in vitro to be specific for cytomegalovirus antigens. The 87-base-pair reads could not distinguish some IMGT-functional V segments, including TRBV6-2 and TRBV6-3, so those segments were excluded. Most TCR sequences were observed very rarely across donors, whereas some public TCRs were present in many individuals. A later analysis found that most CMV-associated TCR beta chains appeared HLA-restricted, with HLA associations seemingly driven largely by CMV exposure. Immune exposure information for the cohort was limited to CMV serostatus. Because some donors lacked HLA typing at each locus, the association tests relied only on the typed subset. An association between a missense DCLRE1C variant and V-gene and J-gene trimming of TCR beta chains was found in a later genetic analysis and replicated in an independent cohort. The cohort was sequenced for TCR beta chains only, and without alpha or paired-chain data the features that could be detected were limited. Specific HLA alleles were associated with 15,000 to 20,000 TCR beta sequences at a false discovery rate of 0.05 in a later analysis. A later genetic analysis reported fewer N-insertions in productive TCRs among donors in an Asian-associated ancestry cluster than the roughly 700-donor mean. The presence/absence analyses assumed that sequencing depth was roughly uniform across donors, and that assumption may not be true.

In total, about 650 healthy bone marrow donors made up the cohort. Cohort members were all nominally healthy when sampled, although unrecorded immune exposures were likely present. The donor was CMV seropositive and was included in the group of almost 300 seropositive cohort members. Every donor gave a peripheral blood sample, and the peripheral blood mononuclear cells from that sample were used for TCR beta sequencing. Genomic DNA was extracted from the blood cell samples with the Qiagen DNeasy Blood Extraction Kit. This clone was recorded once. Its antigen is unknown. No base-level quality is on record; no much larger clone is a single base apart.

Here the chain combines TRBV6-5 and TRBJ1-2; the D gene is perhaps TRBD1, from 6 matching bases. The specimen was PBMCs. The TCR comes from a female donor in good health and CMV-seropositive. The DNA reads TGTGCCAGCAGTCCTATACAGTCACAGGGTAGAGGCTACACCTTC. It translates to CASSPIQSQGRGYTF.